This T cell receptor (beta chain) was obtained from a study of identical twins. This clonotype has a count of ten or more. TCRdb independently ran MiXCR on the 5' RACE reads; one entry per CDR3 protein. In the table there are more than 200,000 distinct CDR3 sequences, approximately 9% of which are singletons. The germline CDR1 and CDR2 sequences are MNHEY and SMNVEV (reference sequence). V was pared by 1 base and J by 4 bases, with 11 bases between. The CDR3 has 15 amino acids. The material sequenced was memory (CD45RO+) T cells sorted from blood. This chain uses TRBV27 with TRBJ2-1, with D perhaps TRBD2 (7 bases). This receptor was taken from a woman aged 18-29 years in good health. DNA for the CDR3: TGTGCCAGCAGTTTATGGGGGGGGCTATACAATGAGCAGTTCTTC. Amino acids: CASSLWGGLYNEQFF.